What follows describes a single T cell receptor beta chain. The CDR3 length is 16 residues. The germline V gene has CDR1 SGHAT and CDR2 FQNNGV. V lost 1 base to trimming and J lost 3 bases, with 13 bases between them. Repertoires were generated with immunoSEQ multiplex PCR, while TCRdb's copy carries only in-frame clones and drops some. The sample includes approximately 330,000 clones, 87% of them seen just once. These data belong to a study of blood T cell repertoires in COVID-19. Across the study: Acute and convalescent COVID-19 specimens originated in the United States, Italy and Spain.

The rearrangement links TRBV11-2 to TRBJ2-1; the D gene is possibly TRBD2 (7 bases). The specimen was peripheral blood. This receptor was identified in a man younger than 40 with COVID-19, enrolled during active disease. The CDR3 DNA follows: TGTGCCAGCAGCTTAGTCTGGGGGGGGCTCTACAATGAGCAGTTCTTC. This gives the protein CASSLVWGGLYNEQFF.